These 17 T cell receptor beta chains were all obtained from the same sample, sequenced in a study of blood T cell repertoires in COVID-19. The repertoire was sequenced with immunoSEQ multiplex PCR; TCRdb's copy has only in-frame clones and lacks some. This table holds about 84,000 clones, over 65% found once. Source material: peripheral blood. The receptors come from a man in his fifties or sixties with active or convalescent COVID-19.

The chain employs TRBV6-6 and TRBJ2-1; weak D call: TRBD2 (5 bases). CDR1 and CDR2 from the germline V gene are MNHNY and SVGAGI (reference sequence). The CDR3 contains 14 residues. Between the trimmed V and J ends, which lost 6 bases and 1 base, there was a span of 10 bases. The CDR3 nucleotides read TGTGCCAGCAGCCCGGACTGGTCCTACAATGAGCAGTTCTTC. Translating gives CASSPDWSYNEQFF.

The V call is TRBV30, the J call TRBJ2-3; D is ambiguous. Germline CDR1 reads GTSNPN; CDR2 reads SVGIG (reference sequence). V was trimmed by 0 bases and J by 6 bases, leaving 4 bases between them. CDR3 length: 11 residues. The CDR3 region has the DNA TGTGCCTGGAGTGTACTTGATACGCAGTATTTT. Its protein product is CAWSVLDTQYF.

V and J are TRBV11-3 and TRBJ2-3, with D perhaps TRBD2 (7 bases). V was trimmed by 4 bases and J by 4 bases, leaving 15 bases between them. The CDR3 is made up of 15 amino acids. Germline V CDR1 and CDR2: SGHNT, YENEEA. The CDR3 protein is CASSSRVGGPDTQYF. CDR3 sequence (DNA): TGTGCCAGCAGCTCCCGAGTGGGGGGGCCAGATACGCAGTATTTT.

This clone was seen more than once but under ten times. V is TRBV5-5 and J is TRBJ2-2, with 7 bases identical to TRBD1. In germline, CDR1 is SGHKS, CDR2 YYEKEE (reference sequence). V lost 4 bases and J lost 5; bases outside the gene matches: 8. This CDR3 region has 15 residues. The CDR3 is CASSAMTGLTGELFF. The CDR3 nucleotides read TGTGCCAGCAGCGCCATGACAGGGTTAACCGGGGAGCTGTTTTTT.

The J gene is TRBJ1-4, the V gene TRBV10-2, with TRBD1 matching 8 bases. The CDR3 length is 13 residues. The junction had 3 bases not matched to a gene; V was cut back by 4 bases and J by 8 bases. The V gene's germline CDR1 is WSHSY and CDR2 SAAADI. Here the CDR3 DNA reads TGCGCCAGCAGTGCGGACAGGGTAGAAAAACTGTTTTTT. Translated, it gives CASSADRVEKLFF.

This rearrangement joins TRBV7-2 to TRBJ1-1; a weak D match, TRBD1 (5 bases). Trimming removed 1 base from V and 4 bases from J, with 10 bases in between. From germline, CDR1 is SGHTA and CDR2 FQGNSA. The CDR3 sequence is 14 residues long. CDR3 sequence (DNA): TGTGCCAGCAGCTTAGTTACAGGTAGCACTGAAGCTTTCTTT. Protein product: CASSLVTGSTEAFF.

V gene TRBV7-3 combines with J gene TRBJ2-5, with TRBD1 matching 7 bases. V shed 2 bases and J 5 bases; nucleotides not matched to a gene: 8. Germline CDR1 and CDR2: SGHTA and FQGTGA. The CDR3 totals 15 residues. The CDR3 region has the DNA TGTGCCAGCAGCTTACGAGGGACAGTCCTGGAGACCCAGTACTTC. Its translation: CASSLRGTVLETQYF.

The rearrangement joins TRBV5-1 to TRBJ1-1; D unresolved. Germline-derived CDR1 and CDR2 are SGHRS and YFSETQ. The V and J ends lost 0 bases and 0 bases respectively, with 9 bases between them. The CDR3 is 15 amino acids. In DNA, the CDR3 is TGCGCCAGCAGCTTGGGGGCCGGGATGAACACTGAAGCTTTCTTT. Protein product: CASSLGAGMNTEAFF.

The rearrangement uses TRBV3-1 (or the pseudogene TRBV3-2) and TRBJ1-1; 9 bases map to TRBD1. The CDR3 length is 14 residues. CDR1 is LGHDT and CDR2 is YNNKEL in the germline V gene (reference sequence). Unmatched junction bases numbered 5, after V lost 4 bases and J lost 5 bases. DNA for the CDR3: TGTGCCAGCAGCCCCAGACAGGGGGGAACTGAAGCTTTCTTT. Amino acids: CASSPRQGGTEAFF.

The genes are TRBV4-3 and TRBJ2-2, with D possibly being TRBD1 (5 bases). The length of the CDR3 is 15 residues. Looked up from germline, CDR1 is LGHNA and CDR2 is YSLEER. V lost 8 bases, J lost 0 bases, and 13 bases lay in between. The CDR3: CASSQGASNTGELFF. CDR3 nucleotides: TGCGCCAGCTCACAAGGGGCTTCGAACACCGGGGAGCTGTTTTTT.

The rearrangement links TRBV5-4 to TRBJ2-7, with 7 bases matching TRBD2. CDR1 is SGHNT and CDR2 is YYREEE in the germline V gene (reference sequence). The J segment lost 5 bases and the V segment lost 4 bases, leaving 12 bases of the junction unmatched. CDR3 length equals 15 residues. The CDR3, as DNA: TGTGCCAGCAGCCGTTGGGGGGGAATGTTGAACGAGCAGTACTTC. It codes for CASSRWGGMLNEQYF.

The chain carries TRBV7-3 and TRBJ2-3; D is uncertain. The germline V gene has CDR1 SGHTA and CDR2 FQGTGA. The CDR3 covers 13 residues. V lost 2 bases and J lost 2, with 5 bases in between. CDR3 amino acids: CASSLDSTDTQYF. The CDR3 bases are TGTGCCAGCAGCTTAGACTCCACAGATACGCAGTATTTT. Supplemented by reference TRBV7-3 and TRBJ2-3, the full variable domain reads GAGVSQTPSNKVTEKGKYVELRCDPISGHTALYWYRQSLGQGPEFLIYFQGTGAADDSGLPNDRFFAVRPEGSVSTLKIQRTERGDSAVYLCASSLDSTDTQYFGPGTRLTVL.

This sequence joins TRBV12-3 or TRBV12-4 and TRBJ1-1; D might be TRBD1 (5 bases). V lost 6 bases and J 5 bases, leaving 10 bases between the germline ends. The CDR3 totals 12 residues. The CDR3 nucleotides are TGTGCCAGCAGCTCGGGACTAACTGAAGCTTTCTTT. As protein: CASSSGLTEAFF.

This chain links TRBV10-3 with TRBJ1-2; D gene uncertain. This CDR3 region has 13 residues. Germline V gene sequence: CDR1 ENHRY, CDR2 SYGVKD. Trimming shortened V by 0 bases and J by 6 bases, and 8 bases separated the two germline ends. The CDR3 reads CAISESYSDGYTF. The CDR3 nucleotides read TGTGCCATCAGTGAGTCCTACAGTGATGGCTACACCTTC.

The V and J genes are TRBV25-1 and TRBJ1-1; the match to TRBD1 covers 12 bases. This CDR3 spans 16 amino acids. Germline V gene lookup returns CDR1 MGHDK and CDR2 SYGVNS. Trimming cost V 0 bases and J 4 bases; bases outside gene matches: 3. The CDR3 loop reads CASSEYGTGGSTEAFF. Written as DNA, the CDR3 is TGTGCCAGCAGTGAATATGGGACAGGGGGCAGCACTGAAGCTTTCTTT.

This clone was observed a handful of times. V usage is TRBV18 and J usage is TRBJ1-2; 8 positions agree with TRBD1. V was pared by 3 bases and J by 8 bases, with 8 bases of the junction left unmatched. This CDR3 has 14 amino acids. Germline V gene lookup returns CDR1 KGHSH and CDR2 LQKENI. The CDR3 spells CASSPPAGQDGYTF. CDR3 nucleotides: TGTGCCAGCTCACCCCCGGCGGGACAGGACGGCTACACCTTC.

V usage is TRBV4-3 and J usage is TRBJ2-1; the D gene is possibly TRBD2 (5 bases). Trimming removed 0 bases at V and 6 bases at J, with 15 bases between. The length of the CDR3 is 16 residues. Germline-derived CDR1 and CDR2 are LGHNA and YSLEER. As DNA, the CDR3 is TGCGCCAGCAGCCAAGATCCCACCGGGGTTAGCAATGAGCAGTTCTTC. Residues: CASSQDPTGVSNEQFF.